This TCR beta chain was observed in a study of shared clonotypes between healthy human individuals. For each subset, genomic DNA was distributed in equal portions over several immunoSEQ plates. Profiled with immunoSEQ multiplex PCR; TCRdb holds only in-frame clones, not every one. The sample holds roughly 2.2 million clones, around 90% seen once. This CDR3 has 13 amino acids. The V end was cut by 4 bases, the J end by 4 bases, with 9 bases between. Germline assignment: CDR1 SGHNT and CDR2 YENEEA. Input material: naive CD4+ T cells from PBMCs. Subset meaning: CD45RA+ positively selected. This sequence joins TRBV11-3 and TRBJ2-3; the D is unclear. The TCR comes from a young man in good health. Some clones in this sample may be carry-over from other donors' samples. The CDR3 region has the DNA TGTGCCAGCAGCTCAGGACCGGCAGATACGCAGTATTTT. It yields the protein CASSSGPADTQYF.